The sequence of this T cell receptor beta chain was determined in a study of tumor-infiltrating lymphocytes in primary liver carcinoma. This CDR3 is built from 17 residues. Germline CDR1 and CDR2: MGHRA and YSYEKL. V gave up 2 bases and J gave up 2 bases; unmatched junction bases: 9. The table lists this clonotype with many counts. Total RNA amounting to about 520 ng was the source from which TCR beta cDNA was made with a constant-region primer. Three nested multiplex PCR rounds of slightly modified ARM-PCR generated TCR beta libraries. Rounds one and two of PCR, each of roughly 10 cycles, were primed with TRBV1-TRBV30 forward primers and a C-beta reverse primer. TCRdb ran MiXCR on the multiplex PCR reads and lists one entry per CDR3 protein. The top ten clones hold roughly 26% of a sample with about 74,000 distinct CDR3 sequences, 55% to 75% of them seen once. Joint extraction of RNA and DNA used 20-30 mg of bulk tissue that was unsorted.

The chain links TRBV4-1 to TRBJ2-7; 10 nucleotides agree with TRBD2. This TCR came from a man in his forties or fifties with primary liver carcinoma and hepatitis B virus infection. Material: liver tumor tissue from sampling region 4. The subset denotes: tumor region T4, right-lateral pole. CDR3 bases: TGCGCCAGCAGCCAACTCACACTAGCGGGGAGTACCTACGAGCAGTACTTC. The encoded protein is CASSQLTLAGSTYEQYF.